This is a list of T cell receptor beta chains from one sample in a study of blood T cell repertoires in COVID-19. Sequencing was performed with immunoSEQ multiplex PCR; in TCRdb, only in-frame clones are kept and a portion is missing. The sample consists of around 340,000 clones, 80% to 90% of them appearing once. Material for sequencing was PBMCs or T cells enriched from blood (not recorded which). These receptor sequences come from a woman in her thirties or forties with acute COVID-19. The CDR3 runs from the conserved cysteine through the conserved F or W. D genes are given only for firm matches. Expanded clones get a size class; other rows say once, few or many, or leave the size out.

J | V | length | size | D | CDR3 | DNA
TRBJ2-5 | TRBV18 | 15 | - | - | CASSPRSLGQETQYF | TGTGCCAGCTCACCAAGGAGCTTGGGCCAAGAGACCCAGTACTTC
TRBJ1-2 | TRBV5-5 | 14 | - | - | CASSPARREYGYTF | TGTGCCAGCAGCCCGGCGCGCAGGGAATATGGCTACACCTTC
TRBJ1-2 | TRBV19 | 16 | once | - | CASSIEGSLGRYGYTF | TGTGCCAGTAGTATAGAGGGCAGCCTCGGTCGGTATGGCTACACCTTC
TRBJ2-2 | TRBV5-6 | 15 | - | - | CASSLVNPNTGELFF | TGTGCCAGCAGCTTGGTTAATCCTAACACCGGGGAGCTGTTTTTT
TRBJ1-2 | TRBV18 | 16 | - | - | CASSPQAGVGNYGYTF | TGTGCCAGCTCACCCCAGGCGGGGGTAGGGAACTATGGCTACACCTTC
TRBJ1-1 | TRBV5-6 | 14 | - | - | CASSLQGVITEAFF | TGTGCCAGCAGCTTACAGGGAGTCATCACTGAAGCTTTCTTT
TRBJ2-7 | TRBV7-6 | 15 | once | - | CASSSRHTTSGEQYF | TGTGCCAGCAGCTCCCGACACACCACCTCCGGCGAGCAGTACTTC
TRBJ2-7 | TRBV5-4 | 14 | once | - | CASSLKGSRREQYF | TGTGCCAGCAGCTTGAAAGGGAGTAGGCGTGAGCAGTACTTC
TRBJ2-6 | TRBV19 | 14 | - | - | CASKRSSGANVLTF | TGTGCCAGTAAACGGAGCTCTGGGGCCAACGTCCTGACTTTC
TRBJ1-2 | TRBV20-1 | 13 | - | TRBD1 | CSASPGGFYGYTF | TGCAGTGCTAGTCCAGGGGGCTTCTATGGCTACACCTTC
TRBJ1-2 | TRBV4-3 | 15 | - | TRBD1 | CASSLGLQGSDGYTF | TGCGCCAGCAGCCTAGGCTTACAGGGGAGCGATGGCTACACCTTC
TRBJ1-1 | TRBV15 | 13 | few | - | CATSRASYTEAFF | TGTGCCACCAGCAGAGCGTCGTACACTGAAGCTTTCTTT
TRBJ2-5 | TRBV10-3 | 14 | - | TRBD1 | CAISTRDSQETQYF | TGTGCCATCAGTACGAGGGACAGCCAAGAGACCCAGTACTTC
TRBJ1-5 | TRBV6-2/TRBV6-3 | 19 | once | TRBD1 | CASSYPSWGTGHSNQPQHF | TGTGCCAGCAGTTACCCTTCCTGGGGGACAGGGCATAGCAATCAGCCCCAGCATTTT
TRBJ2-3 | TRBV5-1 | 16 | - | TRBD2 | CASSLGGLSGRDTQYF | TGCGCCAGCAGCCTCGGGGGGTTATCGGGAAGGGATACGCAGTATTTT
TRBJ1-3 | TRBV5-8 | 15 | - | - | CASSSRATGRNTIYF | TGTGCCAGCAGCTCACGGGCGACAGGTCGAAACACCATATATTTT
TRBJ1-1 | TRBV6-5 | 14 | - | TRBD1 | CASRIQGGGTEAFF | TGTGCCAGCAGGATACAGGGGGGAGGCACTGAAGCTTTCTTT
TRBJ1-3 | TRBV27 | 18 | - | TRBD1 | CASSLINPGQISGNTIYF | TGTGCCAGCAGTCTTATTAACCCGGGACAGATCTCTGGAAACACCATATATTTT
TRBJ1-5 | TRBV28 | 13 | few | - | CASSFSGNQPQHF | TGTGCCAGCAGTTTCAGTGGCAATCAGCCCCAGCATTTT
TRBJ2-5 | TRBV28 | 18 | - | TRBD1 | CASSLGPGGQGAGETQYF | TGTGCCAGCAGTTTAGGACCCGGAGGACAGGGGGCTGGAGAGACCCAGTACTTC
TRBJ2-7 | TRBV28 | 15 | once | - | CASPPRFGGLYEQYF | TGTGCCAGCCCCCCCCGATTTGGAGGGCTGTACGAGCAGTACTTC
TRBJ1-2 | TRBV27 | 14 | - | TRBD1 | CASSFQGEGYGYTF | TGTGCCAGCAGTTTTCAGGGGGAAGGATATGGCTACACCTTC
TRBJ1-5 | TRBV4-2 | 17 | - | TRBD1 | CASSQEVGRGLDQPQHF | TGTGCCAGCAGCCAAGAGGTTGGCAGGGGGCTCGATCAGCCCCAGCATTTT
TRBJ2-7 | TRBV7-8 | 12 | once | - | CASGRGSYEQYF | TGTGCCAGCGGTAGAGGTTCCTACGAGCAGTACTTC
TRBJ2-2 | TRBV27 | 17 | - | - | CASSSPRGGANTGELFF | TGTGCCAGCAGTTCCCCGAGGGGGGGCGCGAACACCGGGGAGCTGTTTTTT
TRBJ2-2 | TRBV2 | 15 | once | - | CASTRGSTSTGELFF | TGTGCCAGCACGCGGGGTTCAACGAGTACCGGGGAGCTGTTTTTT
TRBJ1-1 | TRBV19 | 15 | few | TRBD1 | CASSIEDRENTEAFF | TGTGCCAGTAGTATAGAGGACAGGGAGAACACTGAAGCTTTCTTT
TRBJ1-3 | TRBV6-5 | 16 | - | TRBD1 | CASSYSDRTSGNTIYF | TGTGCCAGCAGTTATTCGGACAGGACCTCTGGAAACACCATATATTTT
TRBJ2-6 | TRBV2 | 15 | few | - | CASSGTVSGANVLTF | TGTGCCAGCAGTGGGACAGTATCTGGGGCCAACGTCCTGACTTTC
TRBJ1-6 | TRBV19 | 17 | - | TRBD1 | CASSRDRDHSYNSPLHF | TGTGCCAGTAGTCGGGACAGGGACCACTCCTATAATTCACCCCTCCACTTT
TRBJ2-3 | TRBV15 | 15 | - | - | CATSGRDTYTDTQYF | TGTGCCACCAGCGGCCGGGACACCTACACAGATACGCAGTATTTT
TRBJ2-1 | TRBV5-4 | 16 | - | - | CASSLAGDSQYNEQFF | TGTGCCAGCAGCTTGGCCGGCGACAGTCAGTACAATGAGCAGTTCTTC
TRBJ2-7 | TRBV6-5 | 13 | - | - | CASSDYSSYEQYF | TGTGCCAGCAGCGACTACAGTTCCTACGAGCAGTACTTC
TRBJ1-1 | TRBV2 | 14 | once | - | CASSAAGRRTEAFF | TGTGCCAGCAGTGCCGCAGGGAGGCGAACTGAAGCTTTCTTT
TRBJ1-1 | TRBV18 | 17 | - | TRBD1 | CASSLRVPGGMNTEAFF | TGTGCCAGCTCATTACGGGTACCAGGGGGCATGAACACTGAAGCTTTCTTT
TRBJ1-2 | TRBV6-5 | 14 | - | TRBD1 | CASSFLQGASGYTF | TGTGCCAGCAGCTTCCTACAGGGGGCTAGTGGCTACACCTTC
TRBJ1-5 | TRBV5-8 | 15 | - | TRBD1 | CASSLTGGSNQPQHF | TGTGCCAGCAGCTTGACAGGGGGGTCCAATCAGCCCCAGCATTTT
TRBJ2-1 | TRBV6-2/TRBV6-3 | 14 | - | - | CASSSLRSYNEQFF | TGTGCCAGCAGTTCCCTGCGGTCCTACAATGAGCAGTTCTTC
TRBJ1-2 | TRBV18 | 13 | - | - | CASSPGAGVGYTF | TGTGCCAGCTCACCAGGGGCAGGGGTTGGCTACACCTTC
TRBJ2-1 | TRBV24-1 | 17 | - | TRBD2 | CATSDLGGSGKRGEQFF | TGTGCCACCAGTGATTTGGGGGGTAGCGGGAAAAGGGGTGAGCAGTTCTTC
TRBJ2-4 | TRBV6-4 | 20 | - | - | CASSGTGRGTFAGILNIQYF | TGTGCCAGCAGTGGGACAGGGAGGGGAACCTTTGCTGGGATCCTAAACATTCAGTACTTC
TRBJ1-5 | TRBV19 | 16 | - | TRBD1 | CASSITPDRSHQPQHF | TGTGCCAGTAGTATAACGCCGGACAGGTCACATCAGCCCCAGCATTTT
TRBJ1-2 | TRBV21-1 | 18 | - | - | CASSKGGLDSESNYGYTF | TGTGCCAGCAGCAAAGGGGGTCTGGACAGCGAATCTAACTATGGCTACACCTTC
TRBJ1-6 | TRBV2 | 13 | - | - | CASSDSVNSPLHF | TGTGCCAGCAGTGACAGTGTGAATTCACCCCTCCACTTT
TRBJ1-5 | TRBV6-5 | 15 | - | TRBD1 | CASKSPGTGAQPQHF | TGTGCCAGCAAATCTCCCGGGACAGGGGCTCAGCCCCAGCATTTT
TRBJ2-2 | TRBV19 | 15 | - | - | CASSMGQLNTGELFF | TGTGCCAGTAGTATGGGGCAGCTGAACACCGGGGAGCTGTTTTTT
TRBJ1-2 | TRBV7-2 | 14 | - | - | CASSSMTSAGGYTF | TGTGCCAGCAGCTCGATGACTTCCGCCGGAGGCTACACCTTC
TRBJ2-1 | TRBV11-3 | 16 | - | TRBD1 | CASSLIGTAAYNEQFF | TGTGCCAGCAGCTTAATCGGGACAGCAGCATACAATGAGCAGTTCTTC
TRBJ1-5 | TRBV5-1 | 14 | - | TRBD1 | CASSPGQGNQPQHF | TGCGCCAGCAGCCCGGGACAGGGCAATCAGCCCCAGCATTTT
TRBJ1-1 | TRBV4-3 | 14 | few | TRBD1 | CASSHGTGGEEAFF | TGCGCCAGCAGCCACGGGACAGGGGGCGAGGAAGCTTTCTTT
TRBJ1-5 | TRBV5-1 | 15 | - | - | CASSLDGGNNQPQHF | TGCGCCAGCAGCTTGGACGGGGGGAATAATCAGCCCCAGCATTTT
TRBJ2-3 | TRBV7-9 | 14 | - | - | CASSFRGSTDTQYF | TGTGCCAGCAGCTTCAGGGGTAGCACAGATACGCAGTATTTT
TRBJ1-5 | TRBV2 | 13 | - | TRBD1 | CASSGSGGQPQHF | TGTGCCAGCAGTGGATCAGGGGGTCAGCCCCAGCATTTT
TRBJ2-5 | TRBV10-2 | 12 | - | - | CASRKLSETQYF | TGCGCCAGCAGAAAATTATCAGAGACCCAGTACTTC
TRBJ2-2 | TRBV19 | 16 | - | TRBD1 | CASSSPTGGGTGELFF | TGTGCCAGTAGTAGCCCGACAGGGGGGGGCACCGGGGAGCTGTTTTTT
TRBJ2-7 | TRBV5-4 | 13 | - | TRBD1 | CASSSGGNYEQYF | TGTGCCAGCAGCTCAGGGGGAAACTACGAGCAGTACTTC
TRBJ2-2 | TRBV9 | 15 | - | TRBD1 | CASRVGQGHTGELFF | TGTGCCAGCAGGGTGGGACAGGGGCACACCGGGGAGCTGTTTTTT
TRBJ2-3 | TRBV4-2 | 16 | - | TRBD2 | CASSPSRLAGTDTQYF | TGTGCCAGCAGCCCGTCAAGGCTAGCGGGCACAGATACGCAGTATTTT
TRBJ2-1 | TRBV4-2 | 14 | - | - | CASSPNLRDNEQFF | TGTGCCAGCAGCCCGAATTTACGCGACAATGAGCAGTTCTTC